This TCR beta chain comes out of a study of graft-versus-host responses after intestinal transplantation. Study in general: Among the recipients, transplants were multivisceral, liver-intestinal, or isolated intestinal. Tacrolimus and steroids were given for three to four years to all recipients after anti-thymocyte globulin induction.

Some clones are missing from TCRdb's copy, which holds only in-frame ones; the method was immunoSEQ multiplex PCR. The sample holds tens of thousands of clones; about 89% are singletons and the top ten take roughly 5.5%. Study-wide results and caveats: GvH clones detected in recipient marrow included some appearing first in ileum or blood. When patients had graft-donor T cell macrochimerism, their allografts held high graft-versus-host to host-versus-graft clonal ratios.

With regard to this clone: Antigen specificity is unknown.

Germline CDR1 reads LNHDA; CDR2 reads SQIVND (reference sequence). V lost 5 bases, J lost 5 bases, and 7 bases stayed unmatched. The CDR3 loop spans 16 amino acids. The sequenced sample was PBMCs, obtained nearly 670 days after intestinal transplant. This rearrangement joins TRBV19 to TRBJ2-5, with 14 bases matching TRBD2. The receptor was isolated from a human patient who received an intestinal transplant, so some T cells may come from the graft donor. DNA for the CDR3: TGTGCCAGTAGTTCTAGACTAGCGGGGGGGCTGGAGACCCAGTACTTC. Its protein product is CASSSRLAGGLETQYF.